Described below is a single T cell receptor beta chain sequence and its context. Its cognate antigen is unknown. Other DNA sequences in the sample encode the same CDR3. The CDR3 has 13 amino acids. Germline lookup yields CDR1 SGHTA and CDR2 FQGNSA. Trimming stripped 3 bases from V and 2 bases from J, with 7 bases between. The entry originates in a study of shared clonotypes between healthy human individuals. Findings of the study overall: What naive subsets generally showed was a larger estimated richness than memory subsets showed. The expectation was that sequencing depth would affect clonotype sharing among donors.

Clones were sequenced by immunoSEQ multiplex PCR, and TCRdb holds only the in-frame ones, with some missing. Of a few million clones listed, approximately 92% are singletons. The chain uses TRBV7-2 and TRBJ1-2, with D unresolved. The origin of this receptor is a young man in good health. The source material was naive CD4+ T cells sorted from blood. Described subset: CD45RA+ positively selected. The CDR3: CASSLGRNYGYTF. The DNA of the CDR3 is TGTGCCAGCAGCTTGGGCCGGAACTATGGCTACACCTTC.